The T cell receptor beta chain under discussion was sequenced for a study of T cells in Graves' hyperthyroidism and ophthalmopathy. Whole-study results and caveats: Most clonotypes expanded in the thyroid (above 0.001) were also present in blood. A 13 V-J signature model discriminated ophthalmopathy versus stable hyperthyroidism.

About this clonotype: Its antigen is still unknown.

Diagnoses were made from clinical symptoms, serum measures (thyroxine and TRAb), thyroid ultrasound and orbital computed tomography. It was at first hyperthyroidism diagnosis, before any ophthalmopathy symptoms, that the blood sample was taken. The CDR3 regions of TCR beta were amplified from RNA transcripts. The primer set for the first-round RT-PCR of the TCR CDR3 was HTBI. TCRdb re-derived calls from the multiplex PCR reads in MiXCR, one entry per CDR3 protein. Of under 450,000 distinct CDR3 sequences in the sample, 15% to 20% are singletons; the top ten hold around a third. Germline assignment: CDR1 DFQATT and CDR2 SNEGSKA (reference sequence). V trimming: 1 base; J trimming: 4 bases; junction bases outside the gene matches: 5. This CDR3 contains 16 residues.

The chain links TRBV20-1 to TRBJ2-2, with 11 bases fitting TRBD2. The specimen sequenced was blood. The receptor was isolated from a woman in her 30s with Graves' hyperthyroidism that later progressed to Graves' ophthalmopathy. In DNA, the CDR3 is TGCAGTGCTAGAGCGGGGACTAGCGGAGGCACCGGGGAGCTGTTTTTT. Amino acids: CSARAGTSGGTGELFF.